Below, 17 T cell receptor beta chains from the same sample are listed, as sequenced in a study of T cell repertoires in cytomegalovirus infection. In TCRdb, the reads were re-called with MiXCR into one record per CDR3 protein. Here the sample spans roughly 760,000 distinct CDR3 sequences, approximately 40% being singletons. The specimen was PBMCs. The receptors stem from a human donor in good health (CMV status not recorded). Some clones in this sample may be carry-over from other donors' samples.

The chain has TRBV13 and TRBJ2-2, with D possibly being TRBD2 (5 bases). The CDR3 is 18 residues long. V lost 0 bases, J lost 2 bases, and 16 bases lay in between. CDR1 and CDR2 from the germline V gene are PRHDT and FYEKMQ (reference sequence). The CDR3 sequence: CASSLGPGSGENTGELFF. CDR3 DNA: TGTGCCAGCAGCTTAGGCCCTGGGAGCGGAGAAAACACCGGGGAGCTGTTTTTT. Combining the CDR3 with reference TRBV13 and TRBJ2-2 gives the whole variable domain AAGVIQSPRHLIKEKRETATLKCYPIPRHDTVYWYQQGPGQDPQFLISFYEKMQSDKGSIPDRFSAQQFSDYHSELNMSSLELGDSALYFCASSLGPGSGENTGELFFGEGSRLTVL.

This clonotype was detected many times. The rearrangement joins TRBV7-2 to TRBJ1-5; 7 bases agree with TRBD1. J lost 3 bases, V lost 5 bases, and 4 bases had no gene match. The CDR3 is made up of 14 amino acids. CDR1 SGHTA and CDR2 FQGNSA come from the germline V gene. Here the CDR3 reads CASSPGGYNQPQHF. The CDR3 nucleotides read TGTGCCAGCAGCCCAGGGGGTTACAATCAGCCCCAGCATTTT.

This clonotype was observed many times. The V gene is TRBV7-8, the J gene TRBJ2-7; 9 bases line up with TRBD2. Losses at the gene ends were 1 base for V and 0 bases for J; bases not matched to a gene: 7. The length of the CDR3 is 17 residues. Germline CDR1 reads SGHVS; CDR2 reads FQNEAQ. The CDR3, as DNA: TGTGCCAGCAGCTTAGTTTCCGGACTAGCGAGCTCCTACGAGCAGTACTTC. Protein sequence: CASSLVSGLASSYEQYF.

This clonotype was counted between two and nine times. This chain connects TRBV10-3 to TRBJ1-4, with D perhaps TRBD1 (5 bases). Germline CDR1 is ENHRY and CDR2 is SYGVKD. The length of the CDR3 is 17 residues. Between the trimmed V and J ends, which lost 4 bases and 8 bases, there was a span of 23 bases. The CDR3: CAISAIFGGSNHEKLFF. The CDR3 DNA is TGTGCCATCAGTGCAATTTTCGGGGGAAGTAATCACGAAAAACTGTTTTTT.

This clonotype was detected a few times. This CDR3 reads CASSLGNRNTGELFF. Here the CDR3 DNA reads TGTGCCAGCAGTTTAGGAAACAGGAACACCGGGGAGCTGTTTTTT. The chain uses TRBV28 and TRBJ2-2; no definite D call. V was cut by 2 bases and J by 1 base, with 8 bases left in between. Germline loops: CDR1 MDHEN, CDR2 SYDVKM. CDR3 length equals 15 residues. The full variable domain, completed using reference TRBV28 and TRBJ2-2, is DVKVTQSSRYLVKRTGEKVFLECVQDMDHENMFWYRQDPGLGLRLIYFSYDVKMKEKGDIPEGYSVSREKKERFSLILESASTNQTSMYLCASSLGNRNTGELFFGEGSRLTVL.

The chain combines TRBV28 with TRBJ1-2, with TRBD1 as a possible D gene (6 bases). The CDR3 is 15 residues long. Per germline, CDR1 MDHEN and CDR2 SYDVKM. V was trimmed by 5 bases and J by 1 base, leaving 14 bases between them. The chain's CDR3 is CASSPTGGFNYGYTF. The CDR3 DNA reads as TGTGCCAGCAGTCCGACAGGAGGGTTTAACTATGGCTACACCTTC.

The V gene is TRBV7-9, the J gene TRBJ1-2; a possible D gene is TRBD1 (6 bases). Germline V gives CDR1 SEHNR, CDR2 FQNEAQ (reference sequence). Deletions cut 0 bases from V and 10 bases from J, with 15 bases between. The CDR3 runs to 14 residues. CDR3 sequence (DNA): TGTGCCAGCAGCTTAGCTACAGGGAATCTTGTCTACACCTTC. As protein: CASSLATGNLVYTF.

The V gene is TRBV7-4, the J gene TRBJ1-1, with D possibly TRBD1 on 5 matching bases. The ends were cut back, 2 bases at V and 8 bases at J, with 15 bases in the middle. The CDR3 runs to 14 residues. CDR1 is SGHVT and CDR2 is SQSDAQ in the germline V gene. The CDR3 DNA reads TGTGCCAGCAGCTTAACAGTGTATGGGGGAGAAGCTTTCTTT. Protein: CASSLTVYGGEAFF.

The rearrangement joins TRBV7-8 to TRBJ1-1; possible D gene TRBD1, 6 bases. CDR3 length: 16 residues. V was trimmed by 1 base and J by 5 bases, leaving 17 bases between them. The germline V gene has CDR1 SGHVS and CDR2 FQNEAQ. This CDR3 reads CASSLGFGGGGTEAFF. The CDR3 DNA sequence: TGTGCCAGCAGCTTAGGGTTCGGAGGGGGAGGTACTGAAGCTTTCTTT.

This clonotype has just a few counts. Here the CDR3 DNA reads TGCAGTGCTTCCATCCTCGGGCTAGCGGGATTGGATGAGCAGTTCTTC. Translation gives CSASILGLAGLDEQFF. The rearrangement joins TRBV20-1 to TRBJ2-1; 9 nucleotides agree with TRBD2. The CDR3 contains 16 residues. V gave up 5 bases and J gave up 8 bases; unmatched junction bases: 16. CDR1 and CDR2 from the germline V gene are DFQATT and SNEGSKA (reference sequence).

This clonotype was seen only a few times. This rearrangement joins TRBV2 to TRBJ1-2, with a weak D call TRBD1 (5 bases). This CDR3 region has 13 residues. CDR1 and CDR2 from the germline V gene are SNHLY and FYNNEI. V shed 3 bases and J shed 8 bases, with 13 bases lying between them. CDR3 nucleotide sequence: TGTGCCAGCAGTGACCGCAGGGAAGGCGGCTACACCTTC. This gives the protein CASSDRREGGYTF.

This clonotype was counted a single time. The genes are TRBV10-2 and TRBJ2-5; TRBD2 agrees at 7 bases. This CDR3 region has 14 residues. V lost 6 bases to trimming and J lost 4 bases; unmatched junction nucleotides: 8. CDR1 and CDR2 from the germline V gene are WSHSY and SAAADI. The CDR3 reads CASRGGSLGETQYF. The CDR3 bases are TGCGCCAGCAGGGGGGGGTCCCTGGGAGAGACCCAGTACTTC.

This clonotype was counted a few times. V gene TRBV7-3 combines with J gene TRBJ1-2; D remains unclear. Between the trimmed V and J ends, which lost 6 bases and 8 bases, there was a span of 16 bases. Germline CDR1 and CDR2: SGHTA and FQGTGA. This CDR3 has 13 residues. DNA for the CDR3: TGTGCCAGCAGTCCAAGAGGTCCCGGGGGCTACACCTTC. It specifies CASSPRGPGGYTF.

This clonotype showed up just a few times. The gene calls are TRBV12-3 or TRBV12-4 and TRBJ2-7; D is unresolved. The V end was cut by 0 bases, the J end by 1 base, with 7 bases between. The CDR3 loop spans 14 amino acids. The CDR3 is CASSLALQSYEQYF. CDR3 DNA: TGTGCCAGCAGTTTAGCGCTGCAGTCCTACGAGCAGTACTTC.

In regard to this clonotype: Compared with germline, one end of the junction differs, possibly owing to a read error. The chain couples TRBV10-3 to TRBJ2-7; D is ambiguous. The V gene's germline CDR1 is ENHRY and CDR2 SYGVKD. The length of the CDR3 is 14 residues. The CDR3 region is CASSDWLPTYEQYF. The CDR3 bases are TGTGCCAGCAGTGATTGGCTACCTACATACGAGCAGTACTTC.

The V call is TRBV5-1, the J call TRBJ2-2; 8 bases line up with TRBD1. J was trimmed by 6 bases and V by 0 bases; bases with no gene match: 4. This CDR3 has 15 residues. Per germline, CDR1 SGHRS and CDR2 YFSETQ. DNA of the CDR3: TGCGCCAGCAGCTTGGCAGACAGGGGCTCCGGGGAGCTGTTTTTT. This codes for CASSLADRGSGELFF.

This clonotype was seen only a few times. The chain links TRBV28 to TRBJ1-1, with unresolved D. CDR3 length equals 8 residues. V was pared by 8 bases and J by 11 bases, with 6 bases between. The germline gives CDR1 MDHEN, CDR2 SYDVKM. This chain's CDR3 is CASCRAFF. The CDR3 DNA is TGTGCCAGCTGCCGTGCTTTCTTT.